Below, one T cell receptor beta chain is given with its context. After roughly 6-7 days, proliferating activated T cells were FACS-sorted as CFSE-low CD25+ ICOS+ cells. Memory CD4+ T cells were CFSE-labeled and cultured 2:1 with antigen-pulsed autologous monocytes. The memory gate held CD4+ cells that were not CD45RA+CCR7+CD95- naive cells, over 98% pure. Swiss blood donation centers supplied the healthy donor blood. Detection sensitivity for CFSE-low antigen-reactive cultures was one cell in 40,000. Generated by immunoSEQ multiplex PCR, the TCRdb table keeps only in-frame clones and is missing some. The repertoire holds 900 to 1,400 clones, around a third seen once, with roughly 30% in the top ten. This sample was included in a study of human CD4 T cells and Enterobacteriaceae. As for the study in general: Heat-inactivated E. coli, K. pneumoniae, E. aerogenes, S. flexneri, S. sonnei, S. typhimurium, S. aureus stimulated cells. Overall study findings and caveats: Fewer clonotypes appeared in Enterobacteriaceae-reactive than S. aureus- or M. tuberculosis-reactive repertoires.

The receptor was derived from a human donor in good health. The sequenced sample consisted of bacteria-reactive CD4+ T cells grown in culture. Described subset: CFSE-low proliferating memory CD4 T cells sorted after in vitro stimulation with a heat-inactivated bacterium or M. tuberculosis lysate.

The CDR3 DNA sequence: TGCGCCAGCAGCCAAGAGGGGCGGGGGTACAATGAGCAGTTCTTC. Residues: CASSQEGRGYNEQFF. The chain recombines TRBV4-1 with TRBJ2-1; 7 bases map to TRBD2. Trimming at V came to 0 bases and at J to 4 bases, leaving 3 bases not matched to a gene. CDR3 length equals 15 residues. Germline lookup yields CDR1 MGHRA and CDR2 YSYEKL.